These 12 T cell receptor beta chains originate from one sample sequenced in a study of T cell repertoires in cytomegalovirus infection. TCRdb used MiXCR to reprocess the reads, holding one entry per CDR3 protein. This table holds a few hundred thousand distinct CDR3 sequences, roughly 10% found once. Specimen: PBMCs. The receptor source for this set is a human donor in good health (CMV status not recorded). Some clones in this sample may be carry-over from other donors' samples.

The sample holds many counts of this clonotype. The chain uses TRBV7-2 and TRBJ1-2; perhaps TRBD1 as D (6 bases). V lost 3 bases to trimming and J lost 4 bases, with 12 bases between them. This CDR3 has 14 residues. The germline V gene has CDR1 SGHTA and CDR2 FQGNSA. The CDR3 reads CASSFSRDTYGYTF. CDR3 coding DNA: TGTGCCAGCAGCTTTTCCCGGGACACCTATGGCTACACCTTC. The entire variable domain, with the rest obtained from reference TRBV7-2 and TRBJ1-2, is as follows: GAGVSQSPSNKVTEKGKDVELRCDPISGHTALYWYRQSLGQGLEFLIYFQGNSAPDKSGLPSDRFSAERTGGSVSTLTIQRTQQEDSAVYLCASSFSRDTYGYTFGSGTRLTVV.

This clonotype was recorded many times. The CDR3 loop reads CASSLLSLSLSGANVLTF. The CDR3, as DNA: TGTGCCAGCAGCCTATTGTCACTCAGTCTCTCTGGGGCCAACGTCCTGACTTTC. The rearrangement links TRBV7-2 to TRBJ2-6; D is unresolved. This CDR3 contains 18 residues. From germline, CDR1 is SGHTA and CDR2 FQGNSA. The V gene lost 5 bases and the J gene lost 0 bases, with 17 bases spanning the gap. Based on the CDR3 plus reference TRBV7-2 and TRBJ2-6, the full variable domain is GAGVSQSPSNKVTEKGKDVELRCDPISGHTALYWYRQSLGQGLEFLIYFQGNSAPDKSGLPSDRFSAERTGGSVSTLTIQRTQQEDSAVYLCASSLLSLSLSGANVLTFGAGSRLTVL.

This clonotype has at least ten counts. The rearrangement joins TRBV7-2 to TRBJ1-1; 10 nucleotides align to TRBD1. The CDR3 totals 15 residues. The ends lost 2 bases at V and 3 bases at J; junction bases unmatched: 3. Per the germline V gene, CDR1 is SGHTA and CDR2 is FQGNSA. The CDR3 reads CASSLPGQGHTEAFF. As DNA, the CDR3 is TGTGCCAGCAGCTTACCGGGACAGGGGCACACTGAAGCTTTCTTT.

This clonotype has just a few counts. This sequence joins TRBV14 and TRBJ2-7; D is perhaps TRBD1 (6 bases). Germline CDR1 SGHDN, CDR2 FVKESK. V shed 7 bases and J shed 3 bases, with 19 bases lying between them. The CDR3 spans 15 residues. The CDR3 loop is CASKVWTARFYEQYF. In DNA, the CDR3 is TGTGCCAGCAAGGTTTGGACAGCGAGATTCTACGAGCAGTACTTC.

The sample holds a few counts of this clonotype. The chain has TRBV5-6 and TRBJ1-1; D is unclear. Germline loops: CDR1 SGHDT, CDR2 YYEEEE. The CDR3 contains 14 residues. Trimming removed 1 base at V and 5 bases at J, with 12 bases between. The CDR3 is CASSLWALGTEAFF. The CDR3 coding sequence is TGTGCCAGCAGCTTGTGGGCCTTAGGGACTGAAGCTTTCTTT. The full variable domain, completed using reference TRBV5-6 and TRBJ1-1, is DAGVTQSPTHLIKTRGQQVTLRCSPKSGHDTVSWYQQALGQGPQFIFQYYEEEERQRGNFPDRFSGHQFPNYSSELNVNALLLGDSALYLCASSLWALGTEAFFGQGTRLTVV.

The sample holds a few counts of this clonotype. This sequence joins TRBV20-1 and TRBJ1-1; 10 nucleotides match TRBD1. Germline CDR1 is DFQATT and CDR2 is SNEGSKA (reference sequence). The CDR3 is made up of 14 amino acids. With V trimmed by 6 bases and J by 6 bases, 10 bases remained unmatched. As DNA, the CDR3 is TGCAGTGCCGGACAGGGGGGAAATCTCCCTGAAGCTTTCTTT. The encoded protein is CSAGQGGNLPEAFF.

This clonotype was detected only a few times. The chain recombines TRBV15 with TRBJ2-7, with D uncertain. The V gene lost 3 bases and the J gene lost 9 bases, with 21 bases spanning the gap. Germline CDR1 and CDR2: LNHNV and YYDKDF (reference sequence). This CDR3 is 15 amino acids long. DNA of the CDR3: TGTGCCACCAGCAGGTCCACAGTTAACGCAGAGCCGCAGTACTTC. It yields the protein CATSRSTVNAEPQYF.

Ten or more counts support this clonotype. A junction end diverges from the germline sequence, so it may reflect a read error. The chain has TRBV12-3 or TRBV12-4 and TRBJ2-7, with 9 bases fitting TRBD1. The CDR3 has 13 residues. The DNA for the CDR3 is TGTGCCAGCAGCCCCACAGGGGGCGGGCTTAGGTTCTTC. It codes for CASSPTGGGLRFF.

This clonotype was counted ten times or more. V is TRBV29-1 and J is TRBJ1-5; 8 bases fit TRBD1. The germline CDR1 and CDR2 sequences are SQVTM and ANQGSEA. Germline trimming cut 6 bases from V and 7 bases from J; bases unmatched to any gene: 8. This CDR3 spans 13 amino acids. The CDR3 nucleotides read TGCAGCGTCCAAGAGGGGGACAGGCAGCCCCAGCATTTT. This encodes CSVQEGDRQPQHF.

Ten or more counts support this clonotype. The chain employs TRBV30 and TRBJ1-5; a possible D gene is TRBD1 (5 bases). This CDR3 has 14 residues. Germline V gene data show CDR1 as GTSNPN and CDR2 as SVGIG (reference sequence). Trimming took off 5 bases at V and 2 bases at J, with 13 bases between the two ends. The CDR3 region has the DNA TGTGCCTGGGGGACTCCTCATGGCAATCAGCCCCAGCATTTT. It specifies CAWGTPHGNQPQHF. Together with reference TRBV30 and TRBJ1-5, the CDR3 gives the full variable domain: SQTIHQWPATLVQPVGSPLSLECTVEGTSNPNLYWYRQAAGRGLQLLFYSVGIGQISSEVPQNLSASRPQDRQFILSSKKLLLSDSGFYLCAWGTPHGNQPQHFGDGTRLSIL.

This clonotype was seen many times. The CDR3 coding sequence is TGTGCCAGCAGCCGATCCCTTGCAGGGATCAATTCACCCCTCCACTTT. The encoded protein is CASSRSLAGINSPLHF. This chain links TRBV7-2 with TRBJ1-6; tentative D call: TRBD1 (5 bases). Germline V gene lookup returns CDR1 SGHTA and CDR2 FQGNSA. The CDR3 has 16 residues. Trimming took off 5 bases at V and 7 bases at J, with 18 bases between the two ends.

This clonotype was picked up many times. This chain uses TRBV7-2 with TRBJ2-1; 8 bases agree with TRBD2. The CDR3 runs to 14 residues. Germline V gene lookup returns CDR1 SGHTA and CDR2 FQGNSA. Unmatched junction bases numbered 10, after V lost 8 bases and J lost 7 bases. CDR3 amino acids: CASRRVAGKNEQFF. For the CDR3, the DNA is TGTGCCAGCCGCAGGGTAGCGGGAAAGAATGAGCAGTTCTTC.